Each of the 24 T cell receptor beta chains below was sequenced from the same sample in a study of blood T cell repertoires in COVID-19. The table came from immunoSEQ multiplex PCR; TCRdb's copy has only in-frame clones and leaves some out. The repertoire holds about 97,000 clones, with more than 85% as singletons. The source material was peripheral blood. The receptors were sampled from a man aged 50 to 59 with active or convalescent COVID-19.

This clone was recorded a few times. The chain carries TRBV7-2 and TRBJ2-2; TRBD2 agrees at 8 bases. V gave up 8 bases and J gave up 5 bases; unmatched junction bases: 1. This CDR3 contains 12 residues. CDR1 is SGHTA and CDR2 is FQGNSA in the germline V gene. The CDR3 DNA sequence: TGTGCCAGCCGGGGGGGGACCGGGGAGCTGTTTTTT. This gives the protein CASRGGTGELFF. Combining the CDR3 with reference TRBV7-2 and TRBJ2-2 gives the whole variable domain GAGVSQSPSNKVTEKGKDVELRCDPISGHTALYWYRQSLGQGLEFLIYFQGNSAPDKSGLPSDRFSAERTGGSVSTLTIQRTQQEDSAVYLCASRGGTGELFFGEGSRLTVL.

The V gene is TRBV24-1, the J gene TRBJ2-2; D gene unclear. Trimming shortened V by 0 bases and J by 4 bases, and 14 bases separated the two germline ends. Germline values: CDR1 KGHDR, CDR2 SFDVKD. This CDR3 has 17 amino acids. The CDR3 loop reads CATSDLTNGLATGELFF. DNA of the CDR3: TGTGCCACCAGTGATTTGACCAACGGGTTGGCCACCGGGGAGCTGTTTTTT.

This chain links TRBV7-2 with TRBJ1-6; 11 positions agree with TRBD1. With V trimmed by 1 base and J by 7 bases, 3 bases remained unmatched. This CDR3 comprises 16 residues. Germline V gene data show CDR1 as SGHTA and CDR2 as FQGNSA. The DNA of the CDR3 is TGTGCCAGCAGCTTAGTAGGGGACAGGGGGAATTCACCCCTCCACTTT. This codes for CASSLVGDRGNSPLHF.

The CDR3 bases are TGTGCCAGCAGCGTTTCCTCGGGAAGCTCTGGAAACACCATATATTTT. Its protein product is CASSVSSGSSGNTIYF. J is TRBJ1-3 and V is TRBV9, with D uncertain. CDR1 is SGDLS, CDR2 YYNGEE, per germline. The V end lost 2 bases, the J end lost 0 bases, and 12 bases lay between the germline ends. This CDR3 contains 16 residues.

This clone was observed once. This chain uses TRBV3-1 (or the pseudogene TRBV3-2) with TRBJ1-3, with TRBD1 as a possible D gene (5 bases). Trimming removed 0 bases at V and 0 bases at J, with 18 bases between. There are 19 residues in the CDR3. Looked up from germline, CDR1 is LGHDT and CDR2 is YNNKEL (reference sequence). The CDR3 protein is CASSQERSRAGYSGNTIYF. Here the CDR3 DNA reads TGTGCCAGCAGCCAAGAAAGGAGCAGGGCAGGTTACTCTGGAAACACCATATATTTT.

The chain is built from TRBV19 and TRBJ1-1; D is undetermined. The CDR3 consists of 13 residues. Between the trimmed V and J ends, which lost 10 bases and 0 bases, there was a span of 12 bases. In germline, CDR1 is LNHDA, CDR2 SQIVND (reference sequence). DNA of the CDR3: TGTGCCACCCGTGAGCTAATGAACACTGAAGCTTTCTTT. Its translation: CATRELMNTEAFF.

This clone was recorded a few times. V is TRBV7-6 and J is TRBJ2-2, with a weak D call TRBD1 (6 bases). CDR3 length: 15 amino acids. With 5 bases removed from V and 4 bases from J, the gap between germline ends came to 14 bases. From germline, CDR1 is SGHVS and CDR2 FNYEAQ. The CDR3: CASSKRTEATGELFF. CDR3 coding DNA: TGTGCCAGCAGCAAAAGGACAGAAGCCACCGGGGAGCTGTTTTTT.

A remark on this clone: The same CDR3 arises from other DNA sequences in this sample as well. The chain is built from TRBV19 and TRBJ2-5; 8 bases agree with TRBD1. The CDR3 runs 14 residues. Germline V gene lookup returns CDR1 LNHDA and CDR2 SQIVND (reference sequence). Unmatched junction bases numbered 5, after V lost 4 bases and J lost 4 bases. CDR3 in DNA: TGTGCCAGTAGTAACGGACAGGGCGGAGAGACCCAGTACTTC. Its translation is CASSNGQGGETQYF.

Only a few counts were recorded for this clone. V gene TRBV28 combines with J gene TRBJ2-5; TRBD1 matches at 7 bases. The trim removed 4 bases at V and 7 bases at J, leaving 12 bases unmatched. The CDR3 loop spans 15 amino acids. CDR1 is MDHEN and CDR2 is SYDVKM in the germline V gene. DNA of the CDR3: TGTGCCAGCAGTTCCCCGGGACAGCCCGGATTGACCCAGTACTTC. It codes for CASSSPGQPGLTQYF.

The genes are TRBV11-2 and TRBJ2-5, with unresolved D. V gave up 2 bases and J gave up 2 bases, with 6 bases separating them. In germline, CDR1 is SGHAT, CDR2 FQNNGV. This CDR3 spans 13 amino acids. The CDR3 bases are TGTGCCAGCAGCTTATTACGGCAAGAGACCCAGTACTTC. Protein sequence: CASSLLRQETQYF. Looking up the rest from reference TRBV11-2 and TRBJ2-5 gives the full variable domain: EAGVAQSPRYKIIEKRQSVAFWCNPISGHATLYWYQQILGQGPKLLIQFQNNGVVDDSQLPKDRFSAERLKGVDSTLKIQPAKLEDSAVYLCASSLLRQETQYFGPGTRLLVL.

The gene calls are TRBV18 and TRBJ2-7, with 9 bases lining up with TRBD1. The germline CDR1 and CDR2 sequences are KGHSH and LQKENI. This CDR3 is 14 amino acids long. Trimming at V came to 3 bases and at J to 5 bases, leaving 5 bases not matched to a gene. This chain's CDR3 is CASSPPDRGHEQYV. DNA for the CDR3: TGTGCCAGCTCACCCCCGGACAGGGGCCACGAGCAGTACGTC.

The chain is built from TRBV12-3 or TRBV12-4 and TRBJ1-5; D gene unclear. This CDR3 has 13 residues. The V end lost 1 base, the J end lost 10 bases, and 11 bases lay between the germline ends. The CDR3 sequence: CASSLGAGGPQHF. The CDR3 nucleotides read TGTGCCAGCAGTTTAGGGGCAGGAGGACCCCAGCATTTT.

The chain has TRBV2 and TRBJ1-5; 9 bases align to TRBD1. CDR1 SNHLY and CDR2 FYNNEI come from the germline V gene. CDR3 length: 15 amino acids. Losses at the gene ends were 6 bases for V and 2 bases for J; bases not matched to a gene: 5. CDR3 loop: CASRQQGAGNQPQHF. DNA of the CDR3: TGTGCCAGCAGGCAACAGGGGGCGGGCAATCAGCCCCAGCATTTT.

This clone was recorded a few times. The chain uses TRBV4-2 and TRBJ1-2; 7 bases fit TRBD1. Germline values: CDR1 LGHNA, CDR2 YNFKEQ. This CDR3 has 15 residues. The J segment lost 4 bases and the V segment lost 1 base, leaving 6 bases of the junction unmatched. The CDR3 sequence: CASSQGQGLGYGYTF. DNA of the CDR3: TGTGCCAGCAGCCAAGGACAGGGCCTTGGCTATGGCTACACCTTC.

The CDR3 region is CSVEGPGLAVEETQYF. In DNA, the CDR3 is TGCAGCGTTGAAGGCCCGGGACTAGCAGTTGAAGAGACCCAGTACTTC. The chain employs TRBV29-1 and TRBJ2-5; TRBD2 matches 9 bases. J lost 3 bases, V lost 1 base, and 9 bases had no gene match. The germline gives CDR1 SQVTM, CDR2 ANQGSEA. The CDR3 spans 16 residues.

V is TRBV25-1 and J is TRBJ1-1; D not certain. V gave up 5 bases and J gave up 8 bases, with 18 bases separating them. The CDR3 is 14 amino acids. Germline V CDR1 and CDR2: MGHDK, SYGVNS. In DNA, the CDR3 is TGTGCCAGCAGTCTTCCGGCCGGGGAAGGGGAAGCTTTCTTT. Amino acids: CASSLPAGEGEAFF.

This chain joins TRBV29-1 and TRBJ1-2; TRBD1 matches 8 bases. The CDR3 loop spans 12 amino acids. Germline CDR1 and CDR2: SQVTM and ANQGSEA. V shed 7 bases, J shed 4 bases, and the junction held 5 bases outside the gene matches. The chain's CDR3 is CSADRGGYGYTF. The DNA for the CDR3 is TGCAGCGCCGACAGGGGTGGCTATGGCTACACCTTC.

The J gene is TRBJ2-3, the V gene TRBV29-1; D call uncertain. Trimming took 4 bases from V and 2 from J, leaving 13 bases between them. Germline CDR1 is SQVTM and CDR2 is ANQGSEA. The CDR3 loop spans 14 amino acids. The CDR3 here is CSVVGRSFTDTQYF. DNA for the CDR3: TGCAGCGTTGTGGGCAGGTCGTTCACAGATACGCAGTATTTT.

The rearrangement links TRBV4-3 to TRBJ1-3, with 7 bases fitting TRBD1. Germline lookup yields CDR1 LGHNA and CDR2 YSLEER. This CDR3 spans 16 amino acids. V shed 2 bases, J shed 4 bases, and the junction held 8 bases outside the gene matches. DNA of the CDR3: TGCGCCAGCAGCCAAACCTACAGGGGATCCGGAAACACCATATATTTT. It translates to CASSQTYRGSGNTIYF.

V usage is TRBV4-1 and J usage is TRBJ1-4, with 8 bases lining up with TRBD1. Trimming at V came to 6 bases and at J to 5 bases, leaving 5 bases not matched to a gene. Germline CDR1 is MGHRA and CDR2 is YSYEKL. The CDR3 runs to 14 residues. The CDR3: CASRATGGNEKLFF. The CDR3 nucleotides read TGCGCCAGCAGGGCCACAGGGGGGAATGAAAAACTGTTTTTT.

The V call is TRBV6-5, the J call TRBJ2-1; perhaps TRBD2 as D (6 bases). V gave up 6 bases and J gave up 8 bases, with 14 bases separating them. This CDR3 has 13 amino acids. Germline V gene data show CDR1 as MNHEY and CDR2 as SVGAGI. DNA of the CDR3: TGTGCCAGCAGCTTAAGCGGGCGGGATGAGCAGTTCTTC. Amino acids: CASSLSGRDEQFF.

J is TRBJ1-4 and V is TRBV2; 8 bases match TRBD1. Germline CDR1 reads SNHLY; CDR2 reads FYNNEI. The CDR3 covers 13 residues. The V gene end was trimmed by 6 bases and the J gene end by 7 bases; junction bases not matched to a gene: 4. The CDR3: CASSLGQGEKLFF. The CDR3, as DNA: TGTGCCAGCAGCCTAGGACAGGGTGAAAAACTGTTTTTT.

This sequence joins TRBV5-6 and TRBJ1-2, with TRBD1 matching 9 bases. Trimming cost V 4 bases and J 8 bases; bases outside gene matches: 6. CDR3 length: 13 residues. Germline V gives CDR1 SGHDT, CDR2 YYEEEE. In DNA form, the CDR3 reads TGTGCCAGCAGCCCCACAGGGGGCTGGGGCTACACCTTC. It translates to CASSPTGGWGYTF.

V gene TRBV20-1 combines with J gene TRBJ1-3; D call uncertain. This CDR3 comprises 11 residues. Germline V lookup: CDR1 DFQATT, CDR2 SNEGSKA (reference sequence). Trimming took off 0 bases at V and 7 bases at J, with 4 bases between the two ends. CDR3 bases: TGCAGTGCTAGAGATCCGAACACCATATATTTT. The encoded protein is CSARDPNTIYF.